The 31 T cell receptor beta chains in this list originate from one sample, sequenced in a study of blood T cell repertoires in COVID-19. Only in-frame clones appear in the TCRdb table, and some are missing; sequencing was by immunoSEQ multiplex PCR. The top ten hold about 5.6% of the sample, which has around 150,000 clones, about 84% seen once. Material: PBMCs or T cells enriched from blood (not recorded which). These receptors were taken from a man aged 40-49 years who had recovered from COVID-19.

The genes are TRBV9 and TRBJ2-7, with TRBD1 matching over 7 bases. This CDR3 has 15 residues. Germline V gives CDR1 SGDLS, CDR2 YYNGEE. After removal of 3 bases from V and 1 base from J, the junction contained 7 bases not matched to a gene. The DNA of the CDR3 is TGTGCCAGCAGCGCGTTCGGGACAGCTTCCTACGAGCAGTACTTC. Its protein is CASSAFGTASYEQYF.

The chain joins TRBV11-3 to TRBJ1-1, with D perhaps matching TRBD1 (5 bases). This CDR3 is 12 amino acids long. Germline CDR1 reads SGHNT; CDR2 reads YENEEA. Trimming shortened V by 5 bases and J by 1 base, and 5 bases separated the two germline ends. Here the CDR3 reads CASSDRNTEAFF. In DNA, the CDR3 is TGTGCCAGCAGCGACAGGAACACTGAAGCTTTCTTT.

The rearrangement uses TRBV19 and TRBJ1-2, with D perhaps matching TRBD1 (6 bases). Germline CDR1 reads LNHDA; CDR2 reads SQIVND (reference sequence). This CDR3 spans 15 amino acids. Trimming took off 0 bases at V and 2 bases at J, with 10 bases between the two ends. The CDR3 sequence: CASSIERTENYGYTF. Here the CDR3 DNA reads TGTGCCAGTAGTATAGAACGGACAGAGAACTATGGCTACACCTTC.

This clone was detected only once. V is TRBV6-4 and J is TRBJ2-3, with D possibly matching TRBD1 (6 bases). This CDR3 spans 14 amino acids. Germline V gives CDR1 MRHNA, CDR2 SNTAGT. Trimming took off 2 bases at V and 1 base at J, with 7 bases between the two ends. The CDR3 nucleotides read TGTGCCAGCAGTGACCGGACAGGCACAGATACGCAGTATTTT. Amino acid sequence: CASSDRTGTDTQYF.

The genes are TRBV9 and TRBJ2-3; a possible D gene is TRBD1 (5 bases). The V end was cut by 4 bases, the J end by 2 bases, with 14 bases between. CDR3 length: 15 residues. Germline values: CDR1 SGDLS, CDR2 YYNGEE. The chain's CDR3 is CASSPDRAYTDTQYF. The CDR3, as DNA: TGTGCCAGCAGCCCTGACAGAGCCTACACAGATACGCAGTATTTT.

CDR3 sequence reads: CASSLEGALVEQYV. Written as DNA, the CDR3 is TGTGCCAGCAGCTTGGAGGGGGCTCTTGTCGAGCAGTACGTC. The chain links TRBV5-4 to TRBJ2-7, with TRBD1 identical over 7 bases. Germline loops: CDR1 SGHNT, CDR2 YYREEE (reference sequence). The ends lost 0 bases at V and 6 bases at J; junction bases unmatched: 6. The CDR3 totals 14 residues.

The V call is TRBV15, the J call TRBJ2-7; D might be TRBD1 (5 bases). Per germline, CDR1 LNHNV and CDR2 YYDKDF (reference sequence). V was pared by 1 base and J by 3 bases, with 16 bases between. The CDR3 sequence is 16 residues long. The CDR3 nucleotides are TGTGCCACCAGCAGAGGTAGACAGCAAACATTCTACGAGCAGTACGTC. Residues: CATSRGRQQTFYEQYV.

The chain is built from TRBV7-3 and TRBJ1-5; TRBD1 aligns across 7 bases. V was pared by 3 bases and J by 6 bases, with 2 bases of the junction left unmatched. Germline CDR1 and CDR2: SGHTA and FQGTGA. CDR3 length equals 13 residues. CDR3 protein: CASSLDRTQPQHF. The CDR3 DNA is TGTGCCAGCAGCTTGGACAGGACTCAGCCCCAGCATTTT. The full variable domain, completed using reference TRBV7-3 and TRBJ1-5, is GAGVSQTPSNKVTEKGKYVELRCDPISGHTALYWYRQSLGQGPEFLIYFQGTGAADDSGLPNDRFFAVRPEGSVSTLKIQRTERGDSAVYLCASSLDRTQPQHFGDGTRLSIL.

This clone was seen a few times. The CDR3 loop is CASGGRGGKNQPQHF. The CDR3 nucleotides read TGCGCCAGCGGGGGACGCGGGGGAAAAAATCAGCCCCAGCATTTT. V usage is TRBV10-2 and J usage is TRBJ1-5, with a possible D match to TRBD1 (5 bases). Germline values: CDR1 WSHSY, CDR2 SAAADI. V lost 8 bases and J lost 4, with 18 bases in between. The CDR3 runs to 15 residues.

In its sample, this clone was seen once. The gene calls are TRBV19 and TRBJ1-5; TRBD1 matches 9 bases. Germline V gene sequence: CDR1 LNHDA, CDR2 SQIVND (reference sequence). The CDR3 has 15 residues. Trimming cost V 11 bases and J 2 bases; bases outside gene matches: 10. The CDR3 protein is CACAGQGIGNQPQHF. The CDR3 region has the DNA TGTGCCTGTGCGGGACAGGGTATCGGCAATCAGCCCCAGCATTTT.

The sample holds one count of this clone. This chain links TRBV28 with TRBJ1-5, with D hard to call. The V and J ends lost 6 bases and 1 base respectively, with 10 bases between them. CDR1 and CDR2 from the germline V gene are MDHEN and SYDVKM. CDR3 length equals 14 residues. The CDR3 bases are TGTGCCAGCAGGGGCGACCGGAGCAATCAGCCCCAGCATTTT. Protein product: CASRGDRSNQPQHF.

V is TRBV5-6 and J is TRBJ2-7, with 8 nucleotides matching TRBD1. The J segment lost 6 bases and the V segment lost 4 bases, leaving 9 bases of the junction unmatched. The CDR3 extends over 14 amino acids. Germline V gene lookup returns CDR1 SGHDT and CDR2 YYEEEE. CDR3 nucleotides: TGTGCCAGCAGCCGTAACTCCGGGACAGGCGAGCAGTACGTC. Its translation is CASSRNSGTGEQYV.

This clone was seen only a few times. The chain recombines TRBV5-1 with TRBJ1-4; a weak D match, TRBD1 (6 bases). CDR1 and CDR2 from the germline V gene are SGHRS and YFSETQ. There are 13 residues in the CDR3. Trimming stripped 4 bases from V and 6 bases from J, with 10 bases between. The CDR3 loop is CASSPTGDEKLFF. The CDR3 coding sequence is TGCGCCAGCAGCCCGACAGGTGATGAAAAACTGTTTTTT. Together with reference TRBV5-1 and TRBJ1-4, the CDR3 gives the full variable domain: KAGVTQTPRYLIKTRGQQVTLSCSPISGHRSVSWYQQTPGQGLQFLFEYFSETQRNKGNFPGRFSGRQFSNSRSEMNVSTLELGDSALYLCASSPTGDEKLFFGSGTQLSVL.

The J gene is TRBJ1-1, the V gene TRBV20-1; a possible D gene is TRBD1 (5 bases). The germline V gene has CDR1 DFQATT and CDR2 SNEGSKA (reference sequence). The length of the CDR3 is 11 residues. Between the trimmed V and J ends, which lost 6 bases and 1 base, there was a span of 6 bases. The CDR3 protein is CSADRNTEAFF. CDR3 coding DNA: TGCAGTGCCGACAGGAACACTGAAGCTTTCTTT.

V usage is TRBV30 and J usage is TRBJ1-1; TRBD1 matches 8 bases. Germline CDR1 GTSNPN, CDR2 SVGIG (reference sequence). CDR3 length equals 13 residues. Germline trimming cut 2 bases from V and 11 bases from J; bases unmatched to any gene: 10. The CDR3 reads CAWSSWTGSFAFF. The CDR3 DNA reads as TGTGCCTGGAGTTCTTGGACAGGGTCTTTCGCTTTCTTT.

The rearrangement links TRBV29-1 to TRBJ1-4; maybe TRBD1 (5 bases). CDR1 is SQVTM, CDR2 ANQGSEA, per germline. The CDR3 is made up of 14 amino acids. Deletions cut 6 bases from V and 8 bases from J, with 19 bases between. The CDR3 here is CSVAGTPAGEKLFF. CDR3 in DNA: TGCAGCGTCGCCGGGACTCCTGCTGGGGAAAAACTGTTTTTT.

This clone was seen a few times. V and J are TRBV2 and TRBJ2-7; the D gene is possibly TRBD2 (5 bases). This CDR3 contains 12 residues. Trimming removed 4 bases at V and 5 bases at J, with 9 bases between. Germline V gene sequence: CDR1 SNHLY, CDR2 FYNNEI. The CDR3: CASSVEGNEQYV. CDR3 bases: TGTGCCAGCAGTGTAGAGGGAAACGAGCAGTACGTC.

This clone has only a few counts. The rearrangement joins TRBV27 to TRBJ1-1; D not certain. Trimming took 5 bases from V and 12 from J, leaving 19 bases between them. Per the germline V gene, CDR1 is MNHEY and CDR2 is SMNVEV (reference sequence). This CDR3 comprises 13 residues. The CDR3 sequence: CASSVAAPLKTFF. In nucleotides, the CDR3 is TGTGCCAGCAGTGTGGCGGCGCCCCTGAAAACTTTCTTT.

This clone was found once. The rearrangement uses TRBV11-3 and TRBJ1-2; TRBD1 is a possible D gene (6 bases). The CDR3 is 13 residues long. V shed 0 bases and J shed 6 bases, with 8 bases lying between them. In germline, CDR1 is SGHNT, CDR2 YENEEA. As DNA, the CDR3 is TGTGCCAGCAGCTTAGATTCAGGGGATGGCTACACCTTC. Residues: CASSLDSGDGYTF.

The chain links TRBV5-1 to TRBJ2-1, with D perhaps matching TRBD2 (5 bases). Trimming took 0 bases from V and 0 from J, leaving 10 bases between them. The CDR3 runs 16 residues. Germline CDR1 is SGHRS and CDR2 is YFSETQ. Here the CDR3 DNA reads TGCGCCAGCAGCTTGGAGACGGGGAGCTCCTACAATGAGCAGTTCTTC. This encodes CASSLETGSSYNEQFF.

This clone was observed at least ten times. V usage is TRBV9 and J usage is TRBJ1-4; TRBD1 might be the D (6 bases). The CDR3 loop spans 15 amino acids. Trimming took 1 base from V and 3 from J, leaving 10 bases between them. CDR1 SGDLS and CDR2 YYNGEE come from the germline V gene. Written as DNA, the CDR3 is TGTGCCAGCAGCGTAACAGGGCAGGCTAATGAAAAACTGTTTTTT. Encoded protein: CASSVTGQANEKLFF. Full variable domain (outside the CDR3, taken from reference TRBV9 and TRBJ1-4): DSGVTQTPKHLITATGQRVTLRCSPRSGDLSVYWYQQSLDQGLQFLIQYYNGEERAKGNILERFSAQQFPDLHSELNLSSLELGDSALYFCASSVTGQANEKLFFGSGTQLSVL.

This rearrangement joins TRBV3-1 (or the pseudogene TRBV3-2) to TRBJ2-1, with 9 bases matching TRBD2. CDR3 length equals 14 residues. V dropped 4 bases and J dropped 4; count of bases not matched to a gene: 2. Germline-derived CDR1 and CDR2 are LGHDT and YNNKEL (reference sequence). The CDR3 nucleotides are TGTGCCAGCAGCCTAGCGGGGGCATACAATGAGCAGTTCTTC. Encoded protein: CASSLAGAYNEQFF.

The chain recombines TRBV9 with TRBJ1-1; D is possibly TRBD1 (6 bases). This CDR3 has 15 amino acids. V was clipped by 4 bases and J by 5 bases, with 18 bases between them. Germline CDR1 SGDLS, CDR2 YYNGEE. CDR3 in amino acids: CASSYASGGGTEAFF. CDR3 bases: TGTGCCAGCAGCTACGCTTCGGGGGGCGGAACTGAAGCTTTCTTT.

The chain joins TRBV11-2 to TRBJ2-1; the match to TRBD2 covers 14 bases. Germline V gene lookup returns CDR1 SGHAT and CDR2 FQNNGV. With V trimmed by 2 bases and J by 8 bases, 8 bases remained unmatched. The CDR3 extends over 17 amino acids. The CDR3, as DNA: TGTGCCAGCAGCTTACGGACTAGCGGGGGGCTGAGGCATGAGCAGTTCTTC. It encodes CASSLRTSGGLRHEQFF.

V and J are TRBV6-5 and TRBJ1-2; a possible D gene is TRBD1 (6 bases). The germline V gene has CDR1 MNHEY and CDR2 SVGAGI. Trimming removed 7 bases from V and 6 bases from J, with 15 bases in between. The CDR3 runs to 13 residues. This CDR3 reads CASIDTGGHGYTF. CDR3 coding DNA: TGTGCCAGCATAGATACGGGGGGCCATGGCTACACCTTC.

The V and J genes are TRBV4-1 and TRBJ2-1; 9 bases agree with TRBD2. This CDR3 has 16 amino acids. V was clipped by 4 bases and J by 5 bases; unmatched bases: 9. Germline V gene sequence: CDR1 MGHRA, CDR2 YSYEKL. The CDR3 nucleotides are TGCGCCAGCAGCCCAGGAAGGACTAGCGCCGACAATGAGCAGTTCTTC. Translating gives CASSPGRTSADNEQFF.

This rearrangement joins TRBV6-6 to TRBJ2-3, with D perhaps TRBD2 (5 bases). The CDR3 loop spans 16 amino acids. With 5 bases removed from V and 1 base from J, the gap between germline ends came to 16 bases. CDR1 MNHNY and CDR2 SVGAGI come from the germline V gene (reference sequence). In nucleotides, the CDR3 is TGTGCCAGCAGTCAGCCCACTGTAGCGCGCACAGATACGCAGTATTTT. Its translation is CASSQPTVARTDTQYF.

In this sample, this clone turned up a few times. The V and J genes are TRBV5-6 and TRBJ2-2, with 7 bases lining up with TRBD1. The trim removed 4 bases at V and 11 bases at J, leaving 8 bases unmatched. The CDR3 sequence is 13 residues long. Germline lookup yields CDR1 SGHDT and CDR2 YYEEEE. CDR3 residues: CASSTRRQGELFF. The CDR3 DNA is TGTGCCAGCAGCACTCGTCGACAGGGAGAGCTGTTTTTT.

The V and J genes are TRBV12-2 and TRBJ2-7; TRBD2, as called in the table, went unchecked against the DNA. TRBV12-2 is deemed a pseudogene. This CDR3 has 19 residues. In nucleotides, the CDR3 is TGTGCAAGTCGCTTCTTCAAGACGGGGGGGACACATAGCTCCTACGAGCAGTACGTC. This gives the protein CASRFFKTGGTHSSYEQYV.

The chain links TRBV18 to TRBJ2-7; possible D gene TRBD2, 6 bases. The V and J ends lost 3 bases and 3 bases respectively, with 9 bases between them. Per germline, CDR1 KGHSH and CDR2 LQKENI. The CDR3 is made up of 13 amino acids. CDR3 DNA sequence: TGTGCCAGCTCACCCACCGGGAGCTACGAGCAGTACTTC. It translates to CASSPTGSYEQYF.

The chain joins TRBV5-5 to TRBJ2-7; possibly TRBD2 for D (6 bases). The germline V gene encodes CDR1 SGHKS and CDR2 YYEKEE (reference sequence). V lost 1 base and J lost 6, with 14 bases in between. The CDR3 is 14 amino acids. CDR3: CASSLSSREAEQYF. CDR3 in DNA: TGTGCCAGCAGCTTGAGTTCCAGGGAGGCCGAGCAGTACTTC.